The 28 T cell receptor beta chains below all came from one sample that was sequenced in a study of T cells in localized non-small cell lung cancer. The data were produced by immunoSEQ multiplex PCR, yet TCRdb's version contains in-frame clones alone and is incomplete. This sample has about 1,800 clones, with 15% to 20% found just once. The input for sequencing was normal lung tissue next to the tumor, taken before any cancer treatment. The receptors shown here come from a woman aged 35-75 years with stage I lung adenocarcinoma.

V gene TRBV19 combines with J gene TRBJ2-1; D is possibly TRBD2 (6 bases). Germline CDR1 reads LNHDA; CDR2 reads SQIVND (reference sequence). V gave up 5 bases and J gave up 4 bases, with 12 bases separating them. The CDR3 contains 14 residues. The CDR3 nucleotides are TGTGCCAGTAGTGCTCGGGGGACTTACAATGAGCAGTTCTTC. Translation gives CASSARGTYNEQFF. Full variable domain (missing parts from reference TRBV19 and TRBJ2-1): DGGITQSPKYLFRKEGQNVTLSCEQNLNHDAMYWYRQDPGQGLRLIYYSQIVNDFQKGDIAEGYSVSREKKESFPLTVTSAQKNPTAFYLCASSARGTYNEQFFGPGTRLTVL.

The chain combines TRBV30 with TRBJ1-1; D gene unclear. The CDR3 covers 15 residues. Trimming shortened V by 4 bases and J by 0 bases, and 15 bases separated the two germline ends. In germline, CDR1 is GTSNPN, CDR2 SVGIG (reference sequence). In DNA, the CDR3 is TGTGCCTGGAAGGCCGGGTGTGTTATGAACACTGAAGCTTTCTTT. Translating it yields CAWKAGCVMNTEAFF. Looking up the rest from reference TRBV30 and TRBJ1-1 gives the full variable domain: SQTIHQWPATLVQPVGSPLSLECTVEGTSNPNLYWYRQAAGRGLQLLFYSVGIGQISSEVPQNLSASRPQDRQFILSSKKLLLSDSGFYLCAWKAGCVMNTEAFFGQGTRLTVV.

V is TRBV18 and J is TRBJ2-3; 7 bases map to TRBD2. Germline CDR1 is KGHSH and CDR2 is LQKENI. After removal of 1 base from V and 0 bases from J, the junction contained 1 base not matched to a gene. The CDR3 is 15 amino acids. This CDR3 reads CASSPLAGSTDTQYF. DNA of the CDR3: TGTGCCAGCTCACCACTAGCGGGTAGCACAGATACGCAGTATTTT.

The sample holds a few counts of this clone. The V and J genes are TRBV11-3 and TRBJ2-7; 7 positions match TRBD2. CDR1 is SGHNT and CDR2 is YENEEA in the germline V gene. With V trimmed by 3 bases and J by 3 bases, 8 bases remained unmatched. This CDR3 comprises 15 residues. The CDR3 DNA reads TGTGCCAGCAGCTTGCTTGAGGGGAGGGGCTACGAGCAGTACTTC. Translation: CASSLLEGRGYEQYF. Supplemented by reference TRBV11-3 and TRBJ2-7, the full variable domain reads EAGVVQSPRYKIIEKKQPVAFWCNPISGHNTLYWYLQNLGQGPELLIRYENEEAVDDSQLPKDRFSAERLKGVDSTLKIQPAELGDSAVYLCASSLLEGRGYEQYFGPGTRLTVT.

This clone is termed large (0.1 to 1%). V gene TRBV6-8 combines with J gene TRBJ2-3; TRBD2 matches at 7 bases. This CDR3 contains 20 residues. Germline CDR1 is MNHGY and CDR2 is SAAAGT. Trimming cost V 2 bases and J 1 base; bases outside gene matches: 18. This CDR3 is CASSYPGAGTTRVGTDTQYF. CDR3 sequence (DNA): TGTGCCAGCAGTTACCCCGGAGCGGGGACTACCCGGGTGGGCACAGATACGCAGTATTTT.

This clone ranks as large. The gene calls are TRBV6-8 and TRBJ1-1, with 7 nucleotides matching TRBD1. Germline values: CDR1 MNHGY, CDR2 SAAAGT. J lost 4 bases, V lost 7 bases, and 12 bases had no gene match. The CDR3 is 15 amino acids. The CDR3 sequence is CASTLRPRGITEAFF. CDR3 nucleotide sequence: TGTGCCAGCACCCTACGGCCCAGGGGGATCACTGAAGCTTTCTTT.

This clone was detected only once. This sequence joins TRBV25-1 and TRBJ2-5, with a possible D match to TRBD1 (5 bases). Germline V gene lookup returns CDR1 MGHDK and CDR2 SYGVNS. Trimming took 1 base from V and 1 from J, leaving 7 bases between them. This CDR3 comprises 14 residues. The CDR3 spells CASSEFDSQETQYF. For the CDR3, the DNA is TGTGCCAGCAGTGAATTTGACAGCCAAGAGACCCAGTACTTC.

This clone was found a few times. V is TRBV6-8 and J is TRBJ2-1; 11 nucleotides match TRBD2. The length of the CDR3 is 17 residues. Per germline, CDR1 MNHGY and CDR2 SAAAGT. J was trimmed by 3 bases and V by 0 bases; bases with no gene match: 4. Here the CDR3 DNA reads TGTGCCAGCAGTTACTCCCCGACTAGCGGGGACTACAATGAGCAGTTCTTC. This encodes CASSYSPTSGDYNEQFF.

This clone has a handful of counts. The chain has TRBV9 and TRBJ2-3, with 12 positions matching TRBD2. The germline CDR1 and CDR2 sequences are SGDLS and YYNGEE. The V segment lost 3 bases and the J segment 2 bases; nucleotides outside the gene matches: 7. The CDR3 covers 17 residues. Here the CDR3 reads CASSARLAGANTDTQYF. DNA of the CDR3: TGTGCCAGCAGCGCTCGACTAGCGGGGGCCAACACAGATACGCAGTATTTT.

The chain combines TRBV6-8 with TRBJ1-2, with TRBD1 as a possible D gene (6 bases). The CDR3 is 15 amino acids. Trimming removed 5 bases from V and 6 bases from J, with 19 bases in between. Per the germline V gene, CDR1 is MNHGY and CDR2 is SAAAGT. The CDR3: CASSESPGAFNGYTF. DNA for the CDR3: TGTGCCAGCAGTGAGTCTCCAGGGGCGTTCAATGGCTACACCTTC.

This clone was seen more than once but under ten times. This sequence joins TRBV19 and TRBJ1-1; D perhaps matches TRBD1 (6 bases). Per the germline V gene, CDR1 is LNHDA and CDR2 is SQIVND (reference sequence). V shed 0 bases and J shed 11 bases, with 10 bases lying between them. The CDR3 totals 12 residues. Written as DNA, the CDR3 is TGTGCCAGTAGTATAGATCAGGGGAGCGCTTTCTTT. Its protein is CASSIDQGSAFF.

This clone qualifies as large. The rearrangement joins TRBV11-3 to TRBJ1-1, with D perhaps TRBD1 (5 bases). Germline CDR1 reads SGHNT; CDR2 reads YENEEA. V gave up 3 bases and J gave up 2 bases, with 16 bases separating them. This CDR3 contains 16 residues. The CDR3 protein is CASSFTKWGNNTEAFF. For the CDR3, the DNA is TGTGCCAGCAGCTTTACAAAATGGGGGAATAACACTGAAGCTTTCTTT.

The V call is TRBV2, the J call TRBJ1-3; the D is unclear. V gave up 10 bases and J gave up 1 base, with 14 bases separating them. Per the germline V gene, CDR1 is SNHLY and CDR2 is FYNNEI. The CDR3 has 14 residues. CDR3 bases: TGTGCCACCTCCTCTACAAGTTCTGGAAACACCATATATTTT. It codes for CATSSTSSGNTIYF.

The chain is built from TRBV11-3 and TRBJ1-1; D is ambiguous. Deletions cut 3 bases from V and 1 base from J, with 9 bases between. Looked up from germline, CDR1 is SGHNT and CDR2 is YENEEA. This CDR3 is 14 amino acids long. The CDR3 reads CASSFHSANTEAFF. The CDR3 DNA sequence: TGTGCCAGCAGCTTCCACAGTGCGAACACTGAAGCTTTCTTT.

This rearrangement joins TRBV11-3 to TRBJ1-3, with 9 bases matching TRBD1. CDR1 and CDR2 (germline): SGHNT, YENEEA. The CDR3 is 18 residues long. V was clipped by 6 bases and J by 0 bases; unmatched bases: 12. The CDR3 region has the DNA TGTGCCAGCAGTCGACGTTGGGACAGGGACCTCTCTGGAAACACCATATATTTT. This encodes CASSRRWDRDLSGNTIYF.

V is TRBV10-2 and J is TRBJ2-5; TRBD1 aligns across 7 bases. V was pared by 4 bases and J by 5 bases, with 4 bases of the junction left unmatched. There are 13 residues in the CDR3. The germline V gene encodes CDR1 WSHSY and CDR2 SAAADI. CDR3 region: CASSAHRGETQYF. The DNA of the CDR3 is TGCGCCAGCAGTGCCCACAGGGGCGAGACCCAGTACTTC.

This clone is labeled as large. V is TRBV30 and J is TRBJ1-3, with D possibly TRBD1 on 5 matching bases. The CDR3 is made up of 14 amino acids. Trimming pared 5 bases from V and 4 bases from J, leaving 15 bases between. CDR1 and CDR2 from the germline V gene are GTSNPN and SVGIG (reference sequence). CDR3: CAWCLGGAGNTIYF. The CDR3 nucleotides are TGTGCCTGGTGCCTGGGGGGAGCAGGAAACACCATATATTTT.

This clone was counted only a few times. The CDR3 protein is CASSLEAASYNEQFF. In DNA, the CDR3 is TGTGCCAGCAGCTTGGAGGCCGCCTCCTACAATGAGCAGTTCTTC. The gene calls are TRBV11-3 and TRBJ2-1, with D perhaps matching TRBD2 (5 bases). V gave up 3 bases and J gave up 0 bases, with 9 bases separating them. CDR3 size: 15 residues. Germline V lookup: CDR1 SGHNT, CDR2 YENEEA.

CDR3 loop: CASSLAKLPYYGYTF. The CDR3 DNA reads as TGTGCCAGCAGCTTGGCTAAACTCCCGTACTATGGCTACACCTTC. The chain has TRBV11-3 and TRBJ1-2; no firm D call. CDR3 length equals 15 residues. CDR1 is SGHNT and CDR2 is YENEEA in the germline V gene. Trimming removed 3 bases at V and 3 bases at J, with 14 bases between. Filled out from reference TRBV11-3 and TRBJ1-2, the complete variable domain reads EAGVVQSPRYKIIEKKQPVAFWCNPISGHNTLYWYLQNLGQGPELLIRYENEEAVDDSQLPKDRFSAERLKGVDSTLKIQPAELGDSAVYLCASSLAKLPYYGYTFGSGTRLTVV.

This clone was counted only a few times. This chain connects TRBV6-8 to TRBJ2-7; TRBD1 matches 8 bases. The junction had 9 bases not matched to a gene; V was cut back by 10 bases and J by 1 base. The germline V gene has CDR1 MNHGY and CDR2 SAAAGT. The CDR3 has 14 residues. CDR3: CAISRDRPSYEQYF. The DNA of the CDR3 is TGTGCCATCAGCAGGGACAGGCCTTCCTACGAGCAGTACTTC.

This clone was seen more than once but under ten times. V usage is TRBV30 and J usage is TRBJ1-2; TRBD1 matches at 9 bases. Losses at the gene ends were 2 bases for V and 7 bases for J; bases not matched to a gene: 11. Germline V lookup: CDR1 GTSNPN, CDR2 SVGIG (reference sequence). This CDR3 spans 15 amino acids. This chain's CDR3 is CAWSPPGTGMRGYTF. The CDR3 region has the DNA TGTGCCTGGAGTCCCCCCGGGACAGGGATGCGTGGCTACACCTTC.

The CDR3 protein is CASSISGNTEAFF. CDR3 bases: TGTGCCAGTAGTATCTCAGGGAACACTGAAGCTTTCTTT. This sequence joins TRBV19 and TRBJ1-1, with D hard to call. The CDR3 is made up of 13 amino acids. V dropped 3 bases and J dropped 1 base, with 6 bases sitting between them. Germline V gene lookup returns CDR1 LNHDA and CDR2 SQIVND (reference sequence).

This clone has ten or more counts. The chain carries TRBV11-3 and TRBJ2-6, with 8 bases lining up with TRBD2. The length of the CDR3 is 19 residues. Germline-derived CDR1 and CDR2 are SGHNT and YENEEA. V was pared by 6 bases and J by 0 bases, with 13 bases of the junction left unmatched. The CDR3 nucleotides read TGTGCCAGCAGGCCCCTAAGGAGCGGGGGTTCCTCTGGGGCCAACGTCCTGACTTTC. It codes for CASRPLRSGGSSGANVLTF.

By proportion, this clone is large (0.1 to 1%). V gene TRBV23-1 combines with J gene TRBJ1-2, with D uncertain. TRBV23-1 is reported as an ORF; its role is uncertain. The CDR3 consists of 13 residues. With 6 bases removed from V and 2 bases from J, the gap between germline ends came to 10 bases. The CDR3 DNA reads as TGCGCCAGCAGCTTGGACCTAAACTATGGCTACACCTTC. This translates into CASSLDLNYGYTF.

J is TRBJ2-3 and V is TRBV2, with 15 bases aligning to TRBD2. The junction had 4 bases not matched to a gene; V was cut back by 6 bases and J by 6 bases. The CDR3 totals 15 residues. Germline V CDR1 and CDR2: SNHLY, FYNNEI. The CDR3 DNA sequence: TGTGCCAGCAGCGCAGGGACTAGCGGGGGGGATACGCAGTATTTT. As protein: CASSAGTSGGDTQYF.

The chain links TRBV9 to TRBJ2-7; D is uncertain. The CDR3 covers 12 residues. V was clipped by 5 bases and J by 3 bases, with 9 bases between them. Germline CDR1 SGDLS, CDR2 YYNGEE. The CDR3 sequence is CASRPNFYEQYF. The CDR3 coding sequence is TGTGCCAGCAGGCCCAATTTCTACGAGCAGTACTTC.

This clone has just a few counts. The genes are TRBV6-8 and TRBJ1-1; D gene ambiguous. The CDR3 runs 13 residues. CDR1 and CDR2 (germline): MNHGY, SAAAGT. V was pared by 6 bases and J by 1 base, with 9 bases between. CDR3 DNA sequence: TGTGCCAGCAGCTTTACTCGGAACACTGAAGCTTTCTTT. It specifies CASSFTRNTEAFF.

The rearrangement links TRBV30 to TRBJ1-5; D is ambiguous. The CDR3 runs 13 residues. Trimming removed 2 bases from V and 3 bases from J, with 8 bases in between. The germline CDR1 and CDR2 sequences are GTSNPN and SVGIG (reference sequence). For the CDR3, the DNA is TGTGCCTGGAGTAGGGCGTTCAATCAGCCCCAGCATTTT. This translates into CAWSRAFNQPQHF.